This T cell receptor beta chain is drawn from a study of breast tumors, draining lymph nodes, adjacent tissues. The study's findings and limits: That most tumor T cells come from lymph nodes remained unproven.

TCRdb passed the multiplex PCR reads through MiXCR, listing each CDR3 protein once. Of some 100,000 distinct CDR3 sequences in the sample, 20% to 25% were seen once. Turning to this clonotype: The antigen is undetermined. The junction departs from the called germline gene at one end, perhaps through a read error.

The CDR3 is 14 amino acids. CDR1 MNHNY and CDR2 SVGAGI come from the germline V gene (reference sequence). The lymph nodes were axillary draining lymph nodes from breast cancer patients. The chain links TRBV6-6 to TRBJ2-7; D possibly corresponds to TRBD1 (6 bases). Sequences were obtained from axillary lymph node tissue. This receptor was obtained from a female donor with breast cancer. Some clones in this sample may be carry-over from other donors' samples. The CDR3 here is CASSAGTISLEQNF. In nucleotides, the CDR3 is TGTGCCAGCAGTGCAGGGACAATCTCGCTTGAACAGAACTTC.